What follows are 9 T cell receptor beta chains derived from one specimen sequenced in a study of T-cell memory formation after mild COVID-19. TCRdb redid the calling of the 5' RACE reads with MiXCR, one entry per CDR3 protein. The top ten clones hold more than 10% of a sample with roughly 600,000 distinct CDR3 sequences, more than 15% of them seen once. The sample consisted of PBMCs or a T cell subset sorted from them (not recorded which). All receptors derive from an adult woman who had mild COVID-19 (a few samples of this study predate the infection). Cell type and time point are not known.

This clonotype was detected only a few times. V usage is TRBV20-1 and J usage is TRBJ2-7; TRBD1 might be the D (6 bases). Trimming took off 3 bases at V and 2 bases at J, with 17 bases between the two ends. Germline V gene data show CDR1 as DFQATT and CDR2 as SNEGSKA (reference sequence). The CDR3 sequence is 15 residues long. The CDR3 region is CSARDPRTVPYEQYF. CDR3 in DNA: TGCAGTGCTAGGGATCCCAGGACAGTCCCCTACGAGCAGTACTTC.

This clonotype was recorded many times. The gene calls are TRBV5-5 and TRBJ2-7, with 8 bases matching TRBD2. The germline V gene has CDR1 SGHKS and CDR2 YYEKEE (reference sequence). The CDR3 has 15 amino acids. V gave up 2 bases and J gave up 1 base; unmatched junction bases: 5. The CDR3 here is CASSFLGGDSYEQYF. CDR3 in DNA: TGTGCCAGCAGCTTTCTCGGGGGGGATTCCTACGAGCAGTACTTC.

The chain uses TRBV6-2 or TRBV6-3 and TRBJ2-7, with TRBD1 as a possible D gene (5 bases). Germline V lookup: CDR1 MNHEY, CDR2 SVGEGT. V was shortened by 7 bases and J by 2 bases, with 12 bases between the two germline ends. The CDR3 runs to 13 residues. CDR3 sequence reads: CASTQTATYEQYF. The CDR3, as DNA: TGTGCCAGCACCCAGACAGCCACCTACGAGCAGTACTTC.

The CDR3 bases are TGTGCCAGCAGCTTGGTGATCACCAGCACAGATACGCAGTATTTT. Encoded protein: CASSLVITSTDTQYF. This sequence joins TRBV5-5 and TRBJ2-3; D unclear. Trimming removed 0 bases from V and 0 bases from J, with 8 bases in between. Germline lookup yields CDR1 SGHKS and CDR2 YYEKEE (reference sequence). This CDR3 is built from 15 residues.

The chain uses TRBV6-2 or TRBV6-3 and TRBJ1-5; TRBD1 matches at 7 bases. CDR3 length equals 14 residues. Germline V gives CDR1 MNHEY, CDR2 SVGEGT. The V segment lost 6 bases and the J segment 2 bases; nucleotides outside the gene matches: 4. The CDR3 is CASRGDSRNQPQHF. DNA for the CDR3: TGTGCCAGCAGGGGGGACAGTCGCAATCAGCCCCAGCATTTT.

As DNA, the CDR3 is TGCAGTGCTAGTATATTGGGTGGCTACACCTTC. This translates into CSASILGGYTF. The rearrangement links TRBV20-1 to TRBJ1-2; D gene unclear. There are 11 residues in the CDR3. The ends were cut back, 3 bases at V and 7 bases at J, with 9 bases in the middle. Germline values: CDR1 DFQATT, CDR2 SNEGSKA (reference sequence).

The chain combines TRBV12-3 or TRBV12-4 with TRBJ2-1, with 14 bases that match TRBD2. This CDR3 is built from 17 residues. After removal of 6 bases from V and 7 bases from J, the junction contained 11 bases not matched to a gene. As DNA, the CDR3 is TGTGCCAGCAGCCCGGGACTAGCGGGAGACGTGGAAAATGAGCAGTTCTTC. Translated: CASSPGLAGDVENEQFF.

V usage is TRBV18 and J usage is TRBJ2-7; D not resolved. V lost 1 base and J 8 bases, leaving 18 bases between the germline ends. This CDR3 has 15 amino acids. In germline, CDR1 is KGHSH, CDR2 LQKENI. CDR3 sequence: CASSPREISQGKQYF. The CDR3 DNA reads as TGTGCCAGCTCACCACGTGAGATCTCACAAGGAAAGCAGTACTTC.

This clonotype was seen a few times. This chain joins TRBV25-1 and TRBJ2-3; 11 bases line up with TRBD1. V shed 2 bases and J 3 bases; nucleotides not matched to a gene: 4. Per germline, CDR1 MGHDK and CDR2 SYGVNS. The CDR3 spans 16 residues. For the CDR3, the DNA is TGTGCCAGCAGTGAAGGAGGACAGGGGGCAACAGATACGCAGTATTTT. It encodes CASSEGGQGATDTQYF.